This TCR beta chain came from a study of long-term antiretroviral therapy in people with HIV. Findings of the study overall: From about 2003 to 2018, blood was obtained, possibly while participants received older ART regimens. The data indicate that diversity increased after ART but remained below transplant donor controls.

CDR1 and CDR2 (germline): LNHDA, SQIVND (reference sequence). The CDR3 runs 14 residues. With 2 bases removed from V and 0 bases from J, the gap between germline ends came to 7 bases. A word on this clone: Its antigen remains unidentified.

Version v3.0 of the immunoSEQ assay was performed at survey level. Profiling relied on immunoSEQ multiplex PCR, and the TCRdb table lists in-frame clones only, not all of them. The sample has more than 20,000 clones; less than 85% are singletons. This receptor was taken from a man in his forties with HIV. The material sequenced was unsorted PBMCs, taken 2.3 years after starting antiretroviral therapy. The V call is TRBV19, the J call TRBJ1-1; a weak D match, TRBD1 (6 bases). The CDR3 DNA reads TGTGCCAGTAGTATAACAGGGCTGAACACTGAAGCTTTCTTT. Its protein product is CASSITGLNTEAFF.